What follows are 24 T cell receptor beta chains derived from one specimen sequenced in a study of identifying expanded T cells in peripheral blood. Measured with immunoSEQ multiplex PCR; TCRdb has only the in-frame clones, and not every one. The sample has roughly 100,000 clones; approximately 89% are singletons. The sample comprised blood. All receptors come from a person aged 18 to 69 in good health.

The DNA for the CDR3 is TGTGCCAGCAGCCAAGAGATACGGGATACGCAGTATTTT. Protein: CASSQEIRDTQYF. The chain combines TRBV14 with TRBJ2-3; D call uncertain. This CDR3 spans 13 amino acids. V gave up 0 bases and J gave up 6 bases, with 7 bases separating them. The germline V gene has CDR1 SGHDN and CDR2 FVKESK.

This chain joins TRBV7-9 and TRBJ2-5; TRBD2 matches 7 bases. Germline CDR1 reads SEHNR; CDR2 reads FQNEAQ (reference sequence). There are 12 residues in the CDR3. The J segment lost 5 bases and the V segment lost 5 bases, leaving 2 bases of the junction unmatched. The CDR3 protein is CASSVGGETQYF. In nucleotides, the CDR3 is TGTGCCAGCAGCGTCGGGGGGGAGACCCAGTACTTC.

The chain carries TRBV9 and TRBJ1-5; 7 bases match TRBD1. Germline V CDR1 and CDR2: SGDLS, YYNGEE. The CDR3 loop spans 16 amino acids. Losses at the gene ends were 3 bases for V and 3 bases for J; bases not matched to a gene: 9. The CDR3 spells CASSAGVGGPNQPQHF. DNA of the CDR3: TGTGCCAGCAGCGCGGGGGTAGGGGGCCCCAATCAGCCCCAGCATTTT.

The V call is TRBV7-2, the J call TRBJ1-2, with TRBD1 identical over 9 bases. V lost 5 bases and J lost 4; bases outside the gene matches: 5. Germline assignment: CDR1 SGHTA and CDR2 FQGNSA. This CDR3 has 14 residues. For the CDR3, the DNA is TGTGCCAGCAGCCGCCGACAGGGGGGCTATGGCTACACCTTC. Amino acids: CASSRRQGGYGYTF.

CDR3 sequence: CASSLGRPGTDTQYF. For the CDR3, the DNA is TGTGCCAGCAGCTTGGGCAGACCCGGCACAGATACGCAGTATTTT. The gene calls are TRBV7-2 and TRBJ2-3, with D unclear. This CDR3 contains 15 residues. Trimming removed 3 bases at V and 1 base at J, with 11 bases between. The germline V gene encodes CDR1 SGHTA and CDR2 FQGNSA.

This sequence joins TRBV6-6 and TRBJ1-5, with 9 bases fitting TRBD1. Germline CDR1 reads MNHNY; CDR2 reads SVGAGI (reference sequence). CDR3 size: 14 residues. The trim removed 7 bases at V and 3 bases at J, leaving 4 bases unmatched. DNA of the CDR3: TGTGCCAGCACCAGACAGGGGGTCAATCAGCCCCAGCATTTT. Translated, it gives CASTRQGVNQPQHF.

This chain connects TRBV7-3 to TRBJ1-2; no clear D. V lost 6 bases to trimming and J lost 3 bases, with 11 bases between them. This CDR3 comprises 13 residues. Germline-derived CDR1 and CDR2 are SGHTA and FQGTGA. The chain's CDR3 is CASSFDMDYGYTF. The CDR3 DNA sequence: TGTGCCAGCAGTTTCGACATGGACTATGGCTACACCTTC. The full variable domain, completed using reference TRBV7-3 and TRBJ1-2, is GAGVSQTPSNKVTEKGKYVELRCDPISGHTALYWYRQSLGQGPEFLIYFQGTGAADDSGLPNDRFFAVRPEGSVSTLKIQRTERGDSAVYLCASSFDMDYGYTFGSGTRLTVV.

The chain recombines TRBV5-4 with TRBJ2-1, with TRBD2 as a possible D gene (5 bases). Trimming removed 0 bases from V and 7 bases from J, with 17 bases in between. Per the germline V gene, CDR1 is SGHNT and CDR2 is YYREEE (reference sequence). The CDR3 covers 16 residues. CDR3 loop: CASSLAGGQAANEQFF. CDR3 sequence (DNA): TGTGCCAGCAGCTTGGCCGGCGGGCAGGCAGCAAATGAGCAGTTCTTC. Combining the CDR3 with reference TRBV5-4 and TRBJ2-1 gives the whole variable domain ETGVTQSPTHLIKTRGQQVTLRCSSQSGHNTVSWYQQALGQGPQFIFQYYREEENGRGNFPPRFSGLQFPNYSSELNVNALELDDSALYLCASSLAGGQAANEQFFGPGTRLTVL.

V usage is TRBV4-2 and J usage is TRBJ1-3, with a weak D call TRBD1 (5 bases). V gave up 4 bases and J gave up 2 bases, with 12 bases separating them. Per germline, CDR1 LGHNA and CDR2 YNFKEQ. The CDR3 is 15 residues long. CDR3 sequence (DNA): TGTGCCAGCAGCCCGGAGCAGGGCCCTGGAAACACCATATATTTT. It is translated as CASSPEQGPGNTIYF.

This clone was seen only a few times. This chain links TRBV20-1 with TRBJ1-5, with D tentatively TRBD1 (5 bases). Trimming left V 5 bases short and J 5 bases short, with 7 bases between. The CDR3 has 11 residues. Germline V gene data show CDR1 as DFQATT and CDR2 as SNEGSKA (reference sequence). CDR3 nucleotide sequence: TGCAGTGCTGGGGGTTATCAGCCCCAGCATTTT. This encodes CSAGGYQPQHF.

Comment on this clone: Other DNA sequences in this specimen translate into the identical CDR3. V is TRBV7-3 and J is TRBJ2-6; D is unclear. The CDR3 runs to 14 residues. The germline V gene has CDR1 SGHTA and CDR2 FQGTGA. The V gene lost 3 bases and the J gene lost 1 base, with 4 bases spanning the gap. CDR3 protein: CASSLGSGANVLTF. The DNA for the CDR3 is TGTGCCAGCAGCTTGGGGTCTGGGGCCAACGTCCTGACTTTC.

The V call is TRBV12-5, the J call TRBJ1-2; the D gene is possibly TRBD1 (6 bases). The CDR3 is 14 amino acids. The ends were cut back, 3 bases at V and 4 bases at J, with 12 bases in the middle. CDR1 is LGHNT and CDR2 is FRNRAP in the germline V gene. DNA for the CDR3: TGTGCTAGTGGTTTTTTCGGGACAAGCTATGGCTACACCTTC. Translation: CASGFFGTSYGYTF.

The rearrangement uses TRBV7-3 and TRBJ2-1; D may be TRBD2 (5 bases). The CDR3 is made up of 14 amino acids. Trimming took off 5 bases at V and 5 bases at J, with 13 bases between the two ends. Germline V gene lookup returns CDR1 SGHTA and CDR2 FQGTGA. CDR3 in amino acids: CASSPRGPDNEQFF. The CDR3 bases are TGTGCCAGCAGCCCCAGAGGGCCAGACAATGAGCAGTTCTTC.

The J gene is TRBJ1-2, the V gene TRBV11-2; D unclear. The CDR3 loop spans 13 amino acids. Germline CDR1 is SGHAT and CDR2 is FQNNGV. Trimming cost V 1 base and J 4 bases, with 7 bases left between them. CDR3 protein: CASSLATPYGYTF. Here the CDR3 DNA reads TGTGCCAGCAGCTTAGCGACACCCTATGGCTACACCTTC.

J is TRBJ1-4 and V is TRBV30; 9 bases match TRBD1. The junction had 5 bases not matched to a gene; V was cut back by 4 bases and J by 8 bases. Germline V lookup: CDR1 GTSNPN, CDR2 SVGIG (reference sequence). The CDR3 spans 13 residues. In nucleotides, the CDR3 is TGTGCCTGGAACCGGGACAGGGACGAAAAACTGTTTTTT. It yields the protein CAWNRDRDEKLFF.

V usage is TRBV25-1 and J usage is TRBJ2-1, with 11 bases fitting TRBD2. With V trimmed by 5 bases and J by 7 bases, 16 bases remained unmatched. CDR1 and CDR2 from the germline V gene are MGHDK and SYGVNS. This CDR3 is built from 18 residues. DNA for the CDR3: TGTGCCAGCAGTCCCACAGGGGGTCAGGCTAGCGGGAGGAATGAGCAGTTCTTC. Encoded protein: CASSPTGGQASGRNEQFF.

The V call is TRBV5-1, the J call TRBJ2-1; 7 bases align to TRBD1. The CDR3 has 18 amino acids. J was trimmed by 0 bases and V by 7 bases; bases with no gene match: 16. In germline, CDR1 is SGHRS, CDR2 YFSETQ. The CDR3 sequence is CASGRTGRTPFSYNEQFF. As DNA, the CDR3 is TGCGCCAGCGGAAGGACAGGCCGCACTCCCTTCTCCTACAATGAGCAGTTCTTC.

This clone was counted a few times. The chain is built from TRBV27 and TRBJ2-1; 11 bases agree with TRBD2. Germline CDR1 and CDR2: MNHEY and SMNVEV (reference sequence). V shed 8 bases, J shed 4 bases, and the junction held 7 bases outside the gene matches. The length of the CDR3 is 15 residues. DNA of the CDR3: TGTGCCAGCGAAGATAGCGGGGGGGAATACAATGAGCAGTTCTTC. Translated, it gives CASEDSGGEYNEQFF.

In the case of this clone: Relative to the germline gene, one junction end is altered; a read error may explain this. The CDR3 region is CASSLLTAASPGF. The CDR3 nucleotides read TGTGCCAGCAGCTTATTGACGGCTGCAAGCCCGGGTTTC. The V call is TRBV11-2, the J call TRBJ1-2; D not certain. Germline V gives CDR1 SGHAT, CDR2 FQNNGV. The CDR3 length is 13 residues.

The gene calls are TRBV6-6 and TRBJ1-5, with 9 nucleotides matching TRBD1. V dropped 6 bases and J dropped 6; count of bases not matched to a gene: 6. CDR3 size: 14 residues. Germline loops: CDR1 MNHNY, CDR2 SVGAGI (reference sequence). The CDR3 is CASRIQGAGQPQHF. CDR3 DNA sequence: TGTGCCAGCAGGATACAGGGGGCAGGTCAGCCCCAGCATTTT.

CDR3 residues: CASSDGGTGWSGANVLTF. The CDR3 region has the DNA TGTGCCAGTAGTGATGGCGGGACAGGGTGGTCTGGGGCCAACGTCCTGACTTTC. The chain is built from TRBV19 and TRBJ2-6; 9 positions agree with TRBD1. The CDR3 has 18 amino acids. Germline V gene lookup returns CDR1 LNHDA and CDR2 SQIVND (reference sequence). V lost 5 bases and J lost 1; bases outside the gene matches: 9.

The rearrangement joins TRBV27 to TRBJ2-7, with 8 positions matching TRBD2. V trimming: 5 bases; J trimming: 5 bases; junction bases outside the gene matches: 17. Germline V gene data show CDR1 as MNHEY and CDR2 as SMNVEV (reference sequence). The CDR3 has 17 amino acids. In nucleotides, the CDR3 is TGTGCCAGCAGTCCCCATCTTGACACGGGAGGGCCTAACGAGCAGTACTTC. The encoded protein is CASSPHLDTGGPNEQYF.

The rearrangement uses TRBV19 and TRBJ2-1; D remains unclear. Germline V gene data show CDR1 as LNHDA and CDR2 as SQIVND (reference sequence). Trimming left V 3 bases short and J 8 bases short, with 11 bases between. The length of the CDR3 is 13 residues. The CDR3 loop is CASSIGVVDEQFF. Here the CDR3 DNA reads TGTGCCAGTAGTATTGGGGTTGTGGATGAGCAGTTCTTC.

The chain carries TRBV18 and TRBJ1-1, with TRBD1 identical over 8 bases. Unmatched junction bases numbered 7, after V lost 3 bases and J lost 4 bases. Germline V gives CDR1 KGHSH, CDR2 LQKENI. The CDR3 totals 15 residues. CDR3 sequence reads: CASSPSETGVTEAFF. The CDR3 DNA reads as TGTGCCAGCTCACCTTCCGAGACAGGGGTCACTGAAGCTTTCTTT.